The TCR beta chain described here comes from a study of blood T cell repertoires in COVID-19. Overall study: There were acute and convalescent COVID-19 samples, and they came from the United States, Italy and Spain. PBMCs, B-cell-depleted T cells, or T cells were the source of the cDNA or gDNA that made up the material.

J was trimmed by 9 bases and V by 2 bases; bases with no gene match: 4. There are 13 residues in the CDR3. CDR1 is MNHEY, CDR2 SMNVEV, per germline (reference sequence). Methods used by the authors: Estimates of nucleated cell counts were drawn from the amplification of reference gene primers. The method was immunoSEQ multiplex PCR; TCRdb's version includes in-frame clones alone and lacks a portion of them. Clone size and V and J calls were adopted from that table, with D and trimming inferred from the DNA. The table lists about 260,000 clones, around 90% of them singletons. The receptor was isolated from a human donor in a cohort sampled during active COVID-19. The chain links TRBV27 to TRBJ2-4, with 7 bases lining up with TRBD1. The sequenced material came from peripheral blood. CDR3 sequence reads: CASSLRGQGIQYF. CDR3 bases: TGTGCCAGCAGTTTAAGGGGGCAGGGCATTCAGTACTTC.